This T cell receptor beta chain was observed in a study of beta chain features in type 1 diabetes (dated by TCRdb to the late 2010s). For the study in its entirety: Patients and healthy donors did not differ in mean age, gender distribution, total cell number or subset yield. A total of some 100,000,000 sorted cells were examined across all samples, and a strong correlation was observed between cell number per subset and RNA yield. In the study, recently diagnosed type 1 diabetes patients and matched healthy donors were compared on the TCRB repertoires of their sorted circulating CD4+ T cell subsets. Regulatory and stem cell-like memory subsets were isolated from only 8 patients and roughly 8 healthy donors, whereas naive and central memory subsets came from all 28 donors. Summary of the overall study and its limitations: PCR might favor shorter templates, but patient and control samples were amplified and corrected together, so any skew would affect both groups equally. Only small numbers of individuals were included in the HLA sub-analyses, which left unresolved whether HLA type had any influence on TCRB rearrangement. Sequencing cDNA rather than genomic DNA could over-represent highly expressing activated cells, although activation and CD3 levels did not differ between groups. Patients with type 1 diabetes made fewer insertions and deleted more nucleotides at VDJ recombination sites, implying thymic rearrangement abnormalities. In all four CD4+ subsets, TCRB CDR3 length was moderately but significantly shorter in type 1 diabetes patients. Naive, central memory and regulatory TCRB repertoires appeared more similar among patients than among healthy donors.

Each donor gave one peripheral blood draw, averaging roughly 100 mL, which was collected into heparinised tubes. Naive, central memory, regulatory and stem cell-like memory CD4+ T cells were sorted on a BD FACSAria II using a panel including CD45RO, CCR7, CD25, CD127, CD95 and CD27. Every sorted population had a purity above 95%. PBMCs were isolated immediately by Lymphoprep density gradient centrifugation and stained directly without culture. So that batch effects would be minimized, each experiment stained and sorted samples in pairs, pairing one healthy donor with one patient. Remarks on this clone: Its binding antigen is unknown. No per-base quality is available; no much larger clone lies one base away.

All of the isolated RNA was reverse transcribed with the High Capacity cDNA Reverse Transcription Kit, so expressed TCRB transcripts were sequenced. Deep immunoSEQ sequencing was performed on naive, central memory and regulatory T cell samples, with an average of around 3.5 million total reads per sample. Sorted cells were lysed in RLT buffer, and RNA was extracted using DNase-treated RNeasy Micro or Mini kits according to cell number. Each cell subset was processed separately to prevent cross-contamination, with patient and healthy donor samples processed together. The immunoSEQ multiplex PCR was used to amplify TCRB sequences from cDNA, yielding 87-bp fragments that span the CDR3 region. Sequencing of the amplicons was performed on the Illumina HiSeq platform. Processing in the source paper ran as follows. PCR bias was corrected computationally using synthetic template baselines, and reads within Hamming distance 2 were collapsed, with unmergeable singletons discarded. Reads were aligned against IMGT so that V, D and J genes, CDR3 length and insertions or deletions at six rearrangement sites could be assigned. Within each subset, clonotype counts were normalized to sorted cell number, after which true diversity and Gini coefficients were computed with the tcR R package. The overlap coefficient, calculated on TCRB nucleotide sequences, was used to quantify repertoire sharing. What TCRdb holds here is the immuneACCESS table cut down to in-frame rearrangements. Part of the clones is not present; checked against another copy, under half of the missing clones reflect an unresolved V gene, and the others are unexplained. V and J calls and clone size follow that table, whereas D and trimming were derived from the DNA. The sample yields under 200,000 clones; approximately 9.9% were counted once. Under 2.5% of the sample is in the top ten clones.

Sequences were obtained from central memory CD4+ T cells from blood. The sequence was collected from a woman aged 18-29 years in good health.

The nucleotide sequence reads as follows: TGTGCCAGCAGTCTTGCGGGAGGCGCGAACACCGGGGAGCTGTTTTTT. The translation is CASSLAGGANTGELFF. The V gene is TRBV5-4 and the J gene is TRBJ2-2, with 8 bases in between that match TRBD2. The CDR3 numbers 16 residues from cysteine through phenylalanine. Of all the DNA, just the CDR3 is kept, 48 bases in frame from base 1. CDR1 and CDR2, looked up from the germline V gene (reference sequence), are SGHNT and YYREEE. Germline trimming amounts to 5 bases on V and 0 bases on J, with 6 as the count of junction bases outside the gene matches.